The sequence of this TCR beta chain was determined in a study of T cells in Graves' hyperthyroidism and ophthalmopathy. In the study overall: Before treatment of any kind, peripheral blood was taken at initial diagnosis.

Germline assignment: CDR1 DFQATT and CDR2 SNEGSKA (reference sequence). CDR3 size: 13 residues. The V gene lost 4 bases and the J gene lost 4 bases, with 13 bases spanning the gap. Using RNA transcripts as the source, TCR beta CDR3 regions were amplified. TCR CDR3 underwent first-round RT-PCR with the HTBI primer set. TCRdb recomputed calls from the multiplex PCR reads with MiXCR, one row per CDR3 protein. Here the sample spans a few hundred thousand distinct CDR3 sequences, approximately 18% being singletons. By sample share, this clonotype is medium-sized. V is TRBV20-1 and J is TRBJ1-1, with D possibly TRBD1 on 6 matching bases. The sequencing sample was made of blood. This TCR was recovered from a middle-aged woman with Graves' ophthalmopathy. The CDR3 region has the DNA TGCAGTGCTACTGATAACAGGGTCACTGAAGCTTTCTTT. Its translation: CSATDNRVTEAFF.